Listed below are T cell receptor beta chains from one sample, sequenced in a study of blood T cell repertoires in COVID-19. The protocol was immunoSEQ multiplex PCR, while the TCRdb copy is restricted to in-frame clones and leaves out a portion. The sample has around 280,000 clones, approximately 83% seen once; the top ten hold about 1.9%. Material: peripheral blood. Receptors originate from a woman under 40 who had recovered from COVID-19. CDR3s include the opening cysteine and the closing phenylalanine or tryptophan. The order of the fields is CDR3 length, V gene, clone size, D gene, J gene, CDR3 DNA, CDR3 protein. A D gene is named only where the DNA matches it firmly. The size entry is marked missing in some rows and otherwise reads once, few, many or a size class.

cdr3_length: 13; v_call: TRBV5-4; clone_size: NA; d_call: NA; j_call: TRBJ1-1; cdr3_nt: TGTGCCAGCAGCTTGAACAGGGAGACTGAAGCTTTCTTT; cdr3_aa: CASSLNRETEAFF
cdr3_length: 15; v_call: TRBV5-5; clone_size: once; d_call: NA; j_call: TRBJ1-5; cdr3_nt: TGTGCCAGCAGCTTGGAAGGCAGGGGTACTCGGCCCCAGCATTTT; cdr3_aa: CASSLEGRGTRPQHF
cdr3_length: 11; v_call: TRBV2; clone_size: once; d_call: NA; j_call: TRBJ2-1; cdr3_nt: TGTGCCAGCCGTCTTATGAATGAGCAGTTCTTC; cdr3_aa: CASRLMNEQFF
cdr3_length: 14; v_call: TRBV18; clone_size: once; d_call: TRBD1; j_call: TRBJ2-7; cdr3_nt: TGTGCCAGCTCGCTGGGACAGGACTTCTACGAGCAGTACTTC; cdr3_aa: CASSLGQDFYEQYF
cdr3_length: 16; v_call: TRBV4-2; clone_size: NA; d_call: TRBD1; j_call: TRBJ2-7; cdr3_nt: TGTGCCAGCAGCCAGGAGACAGGGGGATCACCCTACGAGCAGTACTTC; cdr3_aa: CASSQETGGSPYEQYF
cdr3_length: 16; v_call: TRBV11-2; clone_size: NA; d_call: TRBD2; j_call: TRBJ2-7; cdr3_nt: TGTGCCAGCAGCTTAGTCTTGGGAGGGCAGAGAGGGGAGCAGTACTTC; cdr3_aa: CASSLVLGGQRGEQYF
cdr3_length: 14; v_call: TRBV7-9; clone_size: NA; d_call: TRBD1; j_call: TRBJ1-6; cdr3_nt: TGTGCCAGCGACAGGGGCCAGGACAATTCACCCCTCCACTTT; cdr3_aa: CASDRGQDNSPLHF
cdr3_length: 16; v_call: TRBV7-8; clone_size: NA; d_call: TRBD2; j_call: TRBJ2-7; cdr3_nt: TGTGCCAGCAGCTTAGTTAGTGTAGCGGGAGTGTACGAGCAGTACTTC; cdr3_aa: CASSLVSVAGVYEQYF
cdr3_length: 14; v_call: TRBV27; clone_size: NA; d_call: TRBD1; j_call: TRBJ1-1; cdr3_nt: TGTGCCAGCAGTTCTAAGGGGGCAAACACTGAAGCTTTCTTT; cdr3_aa: CASSSKGANTEAFF
cdr3_length: 13; v_call: TRBV9; clone_size: once; d_call: NA; j_call: TRBJ2-5; cdr3_nt: TGTGCCAGCAGCAAGGGGGATCGGGAGACCCAGTACTTC; cdr3_aa: CASSKGDRETQYF
cdr3_length: 14; v_call: TRBV19; clone_size: NA; d_call: NA; j_call: TRBJ2-1; cdr3_nt: TGTGCCAGTAGTATGGTGGGGGCGTACAATGAGCAGTTCTTC; cdr3_aa: CASSMVGAYNEQFF
cdr3_length: 16; v_call: TRBV28; clone_size: NA; d_call: TRBD1; j_call: TRBJ1-3; cdr3_nt: TGTGCCAGCAGTTCTCCCTCAGGGGGCAATGGAAACACCATATATTTT; cdr3_aa: CASSSPSGGNGNTIYF
cdr3_length: 14; v_call: TRBV9; clone_size: NA; d_call: TRBD1; j_call: TRBJ2-7; cdr3_nt: TGTGCCAGCAGCGTGGGGGACAGGGGGTACGAGCAGTACTTC; cdr3_aa: CASSVGDRGYEQYF
cdr3_length: 15; v_call: TRBV14; clone_size: NA; d_call: NA; j_call: TRBJ2-5; cdr3_nt: TGTGCCAGCAGCCAAGTAGAGACATGGGTGGAGACCCAGTACTTC; cdr3_aa: CASSQVETWVETQYF
cdr3_length: 14; v_call: TRBV3-1/TRBV3-2; clone_size: NA; d_call: NA; j_call: TRBJ1-1; cdr3_nt: TGTGCCAGCAGCTATTTTACAGGGAACACTGAAGCTTTCTTT; cdr3_aa: CASSYFTGNTEAFF
cdr3_length: 15; v_call: TRBV4-2; clone_size: NA; d_call: NA; j_call: TRBJ2-2; cdr3_nt: TGTGCCAGCAGCTCCTCGACTGTGAACACCGGGGAGCTGTTTTTT; cdr3_aa: CASSSSTVNTGELFF
cdr3_length: 17; v_call: TRBV4-3; clone_size: NA; d_call: TRBD1; j_call: TRBJ2-5; cdr3_nt: TGCGCCAGCAGCCGTGCCGTTCCGGGACAGGGGCTGCAGACCCAGTACTTC; cdr3_aa: CASSRAVPGQGLQTQYF
cdr3_length: 13; v_call: TRBV19; clone_size: NA; d_call: TRBD1; j_call: TRBJ1-1; cdr3_nt: TGTGCCAGTAGCGGGACAGGGTACACTGAAGCTTTCTTT; cdr3_aa: CASSGTGYTEAFF
cdr3_length: 15; v_call: TRBV4-3; clone_size: NA; d_call: TRBD1; j_call: TRBJ2-3; cdr3_nt: TGCGCCAGCAGCCAGGGACAGTTTGGCACAGATACGCAGTATTTT; cdr3_aa: CASSQGQFGTDTQYF
cdr3_length: 12; v_call: TRBV18; clone_size: NA; d_call: NA; j_call: TRBJ2-6; cdr3_nt: TGTGCCAGCTCACAACAGGTCCACATCCTGACTTTC; cdr3_aa: CASSQQVHILTF
cdr3_length: 14; v_call: TRBV3-1/TRBV3-2; clone_size: NA; d_call: NA; j_call: TRBJ2-7; cdr3_nt: TGTGCCAGCAGCCAAAATTGGGGGGTCCACGAGCAGTACTTC; cdr3_aa: CASSQNWGVHEQYF
cdr3_length: 14; v_call: TRBV28; clone_size: NA; d_call: NA; j_call: TRBJ2-7; cdr3_nt: TGTGCCAGCAGTTTAGGACTGGCGGGCGACGAGCAGTACTTC; cdr3_aa: CASSLGLAGDEQYF
cdr3_length: 15; v_call: TRBV9; clone_size: NA; d_call: TRBD2; j_call: TRBJ2-3; cdr3_nt: TGTGCCAGCAGCGGAAGCGGGAGGGGCACAGATACGCAGTATTTT; cdr3_aa: CASSGSGRGTDTQYF
cdr3_length: 15; v_call: TRBV5-1; clone_size: many; d_call: NA; j_call: TRBJ1-2; cdr3_nt: TGCGCCAGCAGCTTGGATGGGGGGACGAGCTATGGCTACACCTTC; cdr3_aa: CASSLDGGTSYGYTF
cdr3_length: 16; v_call: TRBV4-2; clone_size: NA; d_call: NA; j_call: TRBJ1-4; cdr3_nt: TGTGCCAGCAGCCAAGATAGGTCAGGGCCCAATGAAAAACTGTTTTTT; cdr3_aa: CASSQDRSGPNEKLFF
cdr3_length: 15; v_call: TRBV5-1; clone_size: NA; d_call: NA; j_call: TRBJ1-3; cdr3_nt: TGCGCCAGCAGCTTGGAGCAGGGCTCTGGAAACACCATATATTTT; cdr3_aa: CASSLEQGSGNTIYF
cdr3_length: 15; v_call: TRBV5-8; clone_size: few; d_call: NA; j_call: TRBJ2-2; cdr3_nt: TGTGCCAGCAGCTTGAGACTCAGGGACTCCGGGGAGCTGTTTTTT; cdr3_aa: CASSLRLRDSGELFF
cdr3_length: 14; v_call: TRBV19; clone_size: NA; d_call: TRBD1; j_call: TRBJ1-6; cdr3_nt: TGTGCCAGTAATCCGGACAGGGGGAATTCACCCCTCCACTTT; cdr3_aa: CASNPDRGNSPLHF
cdr3_length: 15; v_call: TRBV24-1; clone_size: NA; d_call: TRBD1; j_call: TRBJ1-2; cdr3_nt: TGTGCCACCAGTGATTCGACAGGGTTTGGAGGCGGCTACACCTTC; cdr3_aa: CATSDSTGFGGGYTF
cdr3_length: 13; v_call: TRBV6-5; clone_size: NA; d_call: NA; j_call: TRBJ1-2; cdr3_nt: TGTGCCAGCAGCTGGGGGCGCGACTATGGCTACACCTTC; cdr3_aa: CASSWGRDYGYTF
cdr3_length: 16; v_call: TRBV13; clone_size: NA; d_call: TRBD2; j_call: TRBJ2-7; cdr3_nt: TGTGCCAGCAGCCCCGTCGGACTAGCGGGAGTAAAAGAGCAGTACTTC; cdr3_aa: CASSPVGLAGVKEQYF
cdr3_length: 11; v_call: TRBV21-1; clone_size: NA; d_call: NA; j_call: TRBJ2-7; cdr3_nt: TGTGCCAGCGCCAAAAGGGGGAATCAGTACTTC; cdr3_aa: CASAKRGNQYF
cdr3_length: 15; v_call: TRBV4-1; clone_size: NA; d_call: TRBD1; j_call: TRBJ1-1; cdr3_nt: TGCGCCAGCAGCCTTCCGGGACAGCTGAACACTGAAGCTTTCTTT; cdr3_aa: CASSLPGQLNTEAFF
cdr3_length: 19; v_call: TRBV13; clone_size: few; d_call: TRBD2; j_call: TRBJ2-3; cdr3_nt: TGTGCCAGCAGCCAGACCCCGGGACTAGCGGGAAGATTCACAGATACGCAGTATTTT; cdr3_aa: CASSQTPGLAGRFTDTQYF
cdr3_length: 16; v_call: TRBV6-1; clone_size: NA; d_call: NA; j_call: TRBJ1-5; cdr3_nt: TGTGCCAGCAGCGAAGGACTCACGGGGGGCAATCAGCCCCAGCATTTT; cdr3_aa: CASSEGLTGGNQPQHF
cdr3_length: 12; v_call: TRBV19; clone_size: NA; d_call: NA; j_call: TRBJ2-7; cdr3_nt: TGTGCCACCAATGTTTCCCCCTACGAGCAGTACTTC; cdr3_aa: CATNVSPYEQYF
cdr3_length: 16; v_call: TRBV5-6; clone_size: NA; d_call: TRBD1; j_call: TRBJ1-2; cdr3_nt: TGTGCCAGCACTTGGGGACAGGGGGCCTTCTTTGTCGGCTACACCTTC; cdr3_aa: CASTWGQGAFFVGYTF
cdr3_length: 14; v_call: TRBV12-5; clone_size: once; d_call: NA; j_call: TRBJ1-3; cdr3_nt: TGTGCTAGTGGTTCTTCGGGCTCTGGAAACACCATATATTTT; cdr3_aa: CASGSSGSGNTIYF
cdr3_length: 17; v_call: TRBV19; clone_size: NA; d_call: TRBD1; j_call: TRBJ1-1; cdr3_nt: TGTGCCAGTAGTATAGCGGGGACAGGGGGCTCGTGGACTGAAGCTTTCTTT; cdr3_aa: CASSIAGTGGSWTEAFF
cdr3_length: 16; v_call: TRBV27; clone_size: NA; d_call: TRBD2; j_call: TRBJ2-3; cdr3_nt: TGTGCCAGCAGTCCCTTTGGCGGGGGGTACACAGATACGCAGTATTTT; cdr3_aa: CASSPFGGGYTDTQYF
cdr3_length: 17; v_call: TRBV7-9; clone_size: NA; d_call: TRBD1; j_call: TRBJ2-1; cdr3_nt: TGTGCCAGCAGCCCCCGATCGCGGACAGGGGAATCCGGTGAGCAGTTCTTC; cdr3_aa: CASSPRSRTGESGEQFF
cdr3_length: 15; v_call: TRBV7-2; clone_size: NA; d_call: TRBD1; j_call: TRBJ2-1; cdr3_nt: TGTGCCAGCAGCTTAGTAGGGGACAGGGGCAATGAGCAGTTCTTC; cdr3_aa: CASSLVGDRGNEQFF
cdr3_length: 14; v_call: TRBV9; clone_size: NA; d_call: NA; j_call: TRBJ2-1; cdr3_nt: TGTGCCAGCAGCGTAGAGGCGGATTACAATGAGCAGTTCTTC; cdr3_aa: CASSVEADYNEQFF
cdr3_length: 19; v_call: TRBV12-1; clone_size: NA; d_call: NA; j_call: TRBJ1-5; cdr3_nt: TGTGCCAGCAGCTTTGGGACGGAATTTGGCGGGGGCGGCAATCAGCCCCAGCATTTT; cdr3_aa: CASSFGTEFGGGGNQPQHF
cdr3_length: 17; v_call: TRBV7-2; clone_size: NA; d_call: TRBD2; j_call: TRBJ2-5; cdr3_nt: TGTGCCAGCAGCTTAGCCAGCGGGGGGGCCCGAAGAGAGACCCAGTACTTC; cdr3_aa: CASSLASGGARRETQYF
cdr3_length: 16; v_call: TRBV14; clone_size: NA; d_call: TRBD2; j_call: TRBJ2-7; cdr3_nt: TGTGCCAGCAGCCAAGATAGGGAGGGAGCTACCTACGAGCAGTACTTC; cdr3_aa: CASSQDREGATYEQYF
cdr3_length: 15; v_call: TRBV30; clone_size: NA; d_call: TRBD2; j_call: TRBJ2-3; cdr3_nt: TGTGCCTGGAGTGTACTAGCGGGATTTAAAGATACGCAGTATTTT; cdr3_aa: CAWSVLAGFKDTQYF
cdr3_length: 15; v_call: TRBV23-1; clone_size: NA; d_call: NA; j_call: TRBJ1-1; cdr3_nt: TGCGCCAGCAGTCAATCGGGGGGGCGAAGGACTGAAGCTTTCTTT; cdr3_aa: CASSQSGGRRTEAFF
cdr3_length: 16; v_call: TRBV5-1; clone_size: NA; d_call: NA; j_call: TRBJ2-1; cdr3_nt: TGCGCCAGCAGCCCACCCCTCCTAAGCTCCTACAATGAGCAGTTCTTC; cdr3_aa: CASSPPLLSSYNEQFF
cdr3_length: 14; v_call: TRBV28; clone_size: NA; d_call: NA; j_call: TRBJ2-7; cdr3_nt: TGTGCCAGCAGTTTGGGCAGTCTTTTTCTCGAGCAGTACTTC; cdr3_aa: CASSLGSLFLEQYF
cdr3_length: 15; v_call: TRBV2; clone_size: once; d_call: NA; j_call: TRBJ1-3; cdr3_nt: TGTGCCATCAGCCCCGGGGGTAATGCTGGAAACACCATATATTTT; cdr3_aa: CAISPGGNAGNTIYF
cdr3_length: 13; v_call: TRBV27; clone_size: NA; d_call: TRBD1; j_call: TRBJ1-5; cdr3_nt: TGTGCCAGCAGGGGACAGGATAATCAGCCCCAGCATTTT; cdr3_aa: CASRGQDNQPQHF